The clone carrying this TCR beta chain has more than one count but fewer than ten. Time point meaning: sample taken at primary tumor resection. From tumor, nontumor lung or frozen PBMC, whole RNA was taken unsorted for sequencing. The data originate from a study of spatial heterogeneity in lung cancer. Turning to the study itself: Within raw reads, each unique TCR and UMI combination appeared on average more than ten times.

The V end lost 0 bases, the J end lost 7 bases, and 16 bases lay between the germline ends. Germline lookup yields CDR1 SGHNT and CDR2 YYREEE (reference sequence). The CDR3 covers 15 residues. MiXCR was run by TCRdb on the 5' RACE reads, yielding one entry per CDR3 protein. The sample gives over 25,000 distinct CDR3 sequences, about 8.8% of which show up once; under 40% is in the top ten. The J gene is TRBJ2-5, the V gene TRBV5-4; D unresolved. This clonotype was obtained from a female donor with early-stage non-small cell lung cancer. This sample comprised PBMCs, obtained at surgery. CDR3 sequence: CASSLAASRPRTQYF. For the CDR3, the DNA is TGTGCCAGCAGCTTGGCGGCCTCCCGCCCGAGGACCCAGTACTTC.